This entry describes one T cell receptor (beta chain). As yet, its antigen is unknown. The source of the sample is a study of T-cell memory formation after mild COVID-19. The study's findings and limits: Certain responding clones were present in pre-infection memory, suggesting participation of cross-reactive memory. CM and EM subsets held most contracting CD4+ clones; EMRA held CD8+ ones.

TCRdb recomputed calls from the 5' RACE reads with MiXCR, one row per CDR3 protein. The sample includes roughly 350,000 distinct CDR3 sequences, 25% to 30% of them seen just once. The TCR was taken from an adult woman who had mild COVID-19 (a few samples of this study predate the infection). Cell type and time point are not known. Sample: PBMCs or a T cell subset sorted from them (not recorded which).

As DNA, the CDR3 is TGTGCCAGCAGTGTTCCAGGGGGCGCAAATGGCTACACCTTC. The encoded protein is CASSVPGGANGYTF. The chain has TRBV12-3 or TRBV12-4 and TRBJ1-2; 8 positions agree with TRBD1. Trimming removed 5 bases from V and 6 bases from J; junction bases left unmatched: 8. CDR3 length: 14 residues.